This is a list of T cell receptor beta chains from one sample in a study of T cell repertoires in aging, cancer and after chemotherapy. TCRdb redid the calling of the multiplex PCR reads with MiXCR, one entry per CDR3 protein. This table holds about 6,200 distinct CDR3 sequences, around 32% found once. The source material was blood. These receptor sequences come from a human donor with a blood cancer. CDR3s include the opening cysteine and the closing phenylalanine or tryptophan. The order of the fields is V gene, CDR3 protein.

V: TRBV28; CDR3: CASSNPGAFDLYF
V: TRBV6-2/TRBV6-3; CDR3: CASSGHTSGANVLTF
V: TRBV27; CDR3: CASRGSRWRESRYNEQFF
V: TRBV4-2; CDR3: CASSLSRATGSYNEQFF
V: TRBV5-1; CDR3: CASSLVPSGGYQETQYF
V: TRBV20-1; CDR3: CSAQAEHYEQYF
V: TRBV27; CDR3: CASSFGTGGTYEQYF
V: TRBV10-3; CDR3: CAISETGQDTEAFF
V: TRBV6-4; CDR3: CASSSGTGGADTQYF
V: TRBV20-1; CDR3: CSAIGSLALGEQYF
V: TRBV5-6; CDR3: CASRLFGTSRGWGYEQYF
V: TRBV6-5; CDR3: CASSYRQGAYEQYF
V: TRBV2; CDR3: CASRLRHDSGNTIYF
V: TRBV2; CDR3: CASEQRTDTQYF
V: TRBV7-2; CDR3: CASSRGLAGGEETQYF
V: TRBV6-5; CDR3: CASSYSSLHEQFF
V: TRBV6-2/TRBV6-3; CDR3: CASSYWQPQRGGYTF
V: TRBV6-4; CDR3: CASSDTDRNPYGYTF
V: TRBV12-3/TRBV12-4; CDR3: CASSLRGGLFAFF
V: TRBV12-3/TRBV12-4; CDR3: CASSRTSGRNEQFF
V: TRBV6-5; CDR3: CASSYSHQGDQPQHF
V: TRBV4-2; CDR3: CASSPLAGVGEQYF
V: TRBV7-2; CDR3: CASSLGGGGNGYTF
V: TRBV27; CDR3: CASSQNALRGLDTQYF
V: TRBV5-1; CDR3: CASSLEQLNEKLFF
V: TRBV10-1; CDR3: CASSAGRTKDEQFF
V: TRBV27; CDR3: CASSTPDRQREGYTF
V: TRBV20-1; CDR3: CSASDDGSRNQPQHF
V: TRBV6-4; CDR3: CASSPKGSEDTEAFF
V: TRBV10-3; CDR3: CAISEGTETQYF
V: TRBV13; CDR3: CPISPRSGRADNEQFF